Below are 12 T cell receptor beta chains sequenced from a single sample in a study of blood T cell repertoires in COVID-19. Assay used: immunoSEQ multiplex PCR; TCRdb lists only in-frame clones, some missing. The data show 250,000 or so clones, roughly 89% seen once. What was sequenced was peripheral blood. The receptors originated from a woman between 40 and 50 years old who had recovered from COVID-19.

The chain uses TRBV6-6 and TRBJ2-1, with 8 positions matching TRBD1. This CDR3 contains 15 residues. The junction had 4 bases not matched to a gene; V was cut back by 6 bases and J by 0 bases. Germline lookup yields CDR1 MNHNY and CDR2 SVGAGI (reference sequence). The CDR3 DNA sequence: TGTGCCAGCAGCGACAGGGGTAGCTCCTACAATGAGCAGTTCTTC. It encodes CASSDRGSSYNEQFF.

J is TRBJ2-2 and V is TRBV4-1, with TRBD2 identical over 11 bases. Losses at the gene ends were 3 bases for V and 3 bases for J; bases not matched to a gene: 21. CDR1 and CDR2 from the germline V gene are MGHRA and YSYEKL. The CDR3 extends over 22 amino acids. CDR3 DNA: TGCGCCAGCAGCCAGGTAGCTAGCGGGGGGACTAACCTGCGAAGGGACACCGGGGAGCTGTTTTTT. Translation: CASSQVASGGTNLRRDTGELFF.

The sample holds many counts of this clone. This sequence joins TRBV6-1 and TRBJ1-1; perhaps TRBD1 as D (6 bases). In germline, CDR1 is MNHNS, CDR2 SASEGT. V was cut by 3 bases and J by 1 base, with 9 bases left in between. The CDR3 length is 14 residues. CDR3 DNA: TGTGCCAGCAGTGACAGGGGACCGAACACTGAAGCTTTCTTT. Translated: CASSDRGPNTEAFF.

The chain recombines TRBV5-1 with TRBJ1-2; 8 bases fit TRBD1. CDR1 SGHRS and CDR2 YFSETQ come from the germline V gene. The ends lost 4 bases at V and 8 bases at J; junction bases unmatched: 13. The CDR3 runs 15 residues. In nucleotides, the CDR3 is TGCGCCAGCAGCAAGACAGGGGAGGCCCTCTGGGGCTACACCTTC. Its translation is CASSKTGEALWGYTF.

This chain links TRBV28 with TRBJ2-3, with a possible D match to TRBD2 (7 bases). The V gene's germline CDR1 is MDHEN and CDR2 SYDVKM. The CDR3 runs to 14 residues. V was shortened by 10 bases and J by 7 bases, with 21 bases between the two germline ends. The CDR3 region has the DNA TGTGCCACCCTGGGGGGGGCCCGCGGTTATACGCAGTATTTT. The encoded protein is CATLGGARGYTQYF.

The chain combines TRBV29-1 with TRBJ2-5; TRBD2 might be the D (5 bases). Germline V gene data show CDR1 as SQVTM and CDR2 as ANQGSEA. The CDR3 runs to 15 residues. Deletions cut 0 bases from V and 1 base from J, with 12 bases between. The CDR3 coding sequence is TGCAGCGTTGAAGATCCTTCGAGGGCCCAAGAGACCCAGTACTTC. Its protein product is CSVEDPSRAQETQYF.

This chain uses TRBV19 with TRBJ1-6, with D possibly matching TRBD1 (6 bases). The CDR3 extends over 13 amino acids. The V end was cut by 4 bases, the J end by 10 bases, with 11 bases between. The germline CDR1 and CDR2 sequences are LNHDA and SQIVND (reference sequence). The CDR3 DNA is TGTGCCAGTAGTACAGGGGTCCGGTCACCCCTCCACTTT. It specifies CASSTGVRSPLHF.

CDR3 DNA: TGTGCCAGCAGTGATACACTAGCGGGGGGGCCGGGGCAAGAGACCCAGTACTTC. It codes for CASSDTLAGGPGQETQYF. The chain combines TRBV6-1 with TRBJ2-5; 13 nucleotides align to TRBD2. With 3 bases clipped from V and 2 bases from J, the junction kept 9 bases outside the gene matches. The V gene's germline CDR1 is MNHNS and CDR2 SASEGT. The CDR3 runs 18 residues.

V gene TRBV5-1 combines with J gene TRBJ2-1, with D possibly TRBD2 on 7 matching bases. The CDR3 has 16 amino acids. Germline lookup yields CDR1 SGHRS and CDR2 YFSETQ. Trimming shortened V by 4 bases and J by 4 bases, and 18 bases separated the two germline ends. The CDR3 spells CASSTGAGALYNEQFF. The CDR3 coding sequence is TGCGCCAGCAGCACGGGGGCGGGGGCTCTTTACAATGAGCAGTTCTTC.

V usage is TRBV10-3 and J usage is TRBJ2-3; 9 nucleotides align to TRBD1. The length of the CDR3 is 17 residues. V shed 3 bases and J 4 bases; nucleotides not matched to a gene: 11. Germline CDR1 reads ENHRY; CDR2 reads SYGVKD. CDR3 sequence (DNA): TGTGCCATCAGTGAACCTACCGGGACAGGGCTTGCAGATACGCAGTATTTT. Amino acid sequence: CAISEPTGTGLADTQYF.

The CDR3 DNA reads TGTGCCAGCAGTTTAGGGCCCGACGAGCAGTACTTC. Amino acid sequence: CASSLGPDEQYF. This chain connects TRBV27 to TRBJ2-7, with D uncertain. The CDR3 totals 12 residues. Germline V gives CDR1 MNHEY, CDR2 SMNVEV (reference sequence). V was trimmed by 2 bases and J by 5 bases, leaving 7 bases between them.

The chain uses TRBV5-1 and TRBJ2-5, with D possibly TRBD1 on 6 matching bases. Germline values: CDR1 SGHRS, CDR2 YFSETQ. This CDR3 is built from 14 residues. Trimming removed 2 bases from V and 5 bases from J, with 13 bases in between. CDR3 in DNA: TGCGCCAGCAGCTTCGGGACACCCACCGAGACCCAGTACTTC. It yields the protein CASSFGTPTETQYF.